This T cell receptor beta chain was captured by sequencing in a study of blood T cell repertoires in COVID-19. Some clones are missing from TCRdb's copy, which holds only in-frame ones; the method was immunoSEQ multiplex PCR. The sample includes 150,000 to 200,000 clones, about 90% of them seen just once. Two consecutive negative NP/OP PCR tests, clearance, or resolved symptoms defined Cohort 3 recovery. This CDR3 is built from 14 residues. V lost 4 bases, J lost 3 bases, and 4 bases stayed unmatched. The germline V gene has CDR1 LGHNA and CDR2 YSLEER. The sequence was collected from a woman in her late teens or twenties who had recovered from COVID-19. What was sequenced was PBMCs or T cells enriched from blood (not recorded which). The chain uses TRBV4-3 and TRBJ2-5; 8 bases map to TRBD1. CDR3 loop: CASSLRTGKETQYF. Here the CDR3 DNA reads TGCGCCAGCAGCCTCCGGACAGGGAAAGAGACCCAGTACTTC.